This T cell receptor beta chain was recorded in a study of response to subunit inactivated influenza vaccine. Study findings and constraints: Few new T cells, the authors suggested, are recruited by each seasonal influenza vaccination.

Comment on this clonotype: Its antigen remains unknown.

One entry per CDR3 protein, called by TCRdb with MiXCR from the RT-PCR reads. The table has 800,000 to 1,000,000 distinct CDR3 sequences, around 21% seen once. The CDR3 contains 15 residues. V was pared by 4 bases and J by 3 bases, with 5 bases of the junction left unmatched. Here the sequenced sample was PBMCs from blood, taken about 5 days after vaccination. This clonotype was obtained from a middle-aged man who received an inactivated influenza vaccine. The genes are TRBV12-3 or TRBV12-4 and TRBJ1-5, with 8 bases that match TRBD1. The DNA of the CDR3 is TGTGCCAGCAGTTGGGGACAGGCGATCAATCAGCCCCAGCATTTT. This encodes CASSWGQAINQPQHF.